This T cell receptor (beta chain) was observed in a study of cytomegalovirus exposure and HLA in healthy donors. Study observations and caveats: Most TCR sequences were seen very rarely across donors, but some public TCRs occurred in many. Overall, around 150 TCR beta chains were annotated as cytomegalovirus-associated. No immune exposure information besides CMV serostatus was available.

Of note for this clone: Its antigen is not known.

Germline CDR1 reads SQVTM; CDR2 reads ANQGSEA. The CDR3 runs to 12 residues. It was with 60 Vbeta and 13 Jbeta primers that the PCR ran. Profiled with immunoSEQ multiplex PCR; TCRdb holds only in-frame clones, not every one. The table shows approximately 150,000 clones, with roughly 80% occurring only once. The gene calls are TRBV29-1 and TRBJ2-1; weak D call: TRBD2 (7 bases). Sequenced input: PBMCs. The TCR comes from a woman younger than 45 in good health and CMV-seronegative. CDR3 residues: CSGGGGANEQFF. CDR3 DNA: TGCAGTGGGGGGGGCGGGGCAAATGAGCAGTTCTTC.